These 7 T cell receptor beta chains originate from one sample sequenced in a study of CD8+ T cells in alopecia areata. RNA was extracted and reverse transcribed into cDNA as the sequencing template. Some clones are missing from TCRdb's copy, which holds only in-frame ones; the method was immunoSEQ multiplex PCR. Of 100,000 to 150,000 clones listed, approximately 52% were seen once; the top ten hold 25% to 35%. Sample treatment: oral pan-JAK inhibitor, 5-10 mg twice daily. Sequencing used CD8+ T cells sorted from blood, obtained at week 4, from a patient treated with tofacitinib. All receptors come from a human donor with alopecia areata.

The chain employs TRBV27 and TRBJ2-3, with D tentatively TRBD1 (5 bases). CDR1 and CDR2 from the germline V gene are MNHEY and SMNVEV (reference sequence). V shed 5 bases and J shed 7 bases, with 16 bases lying between them. This CDR3 spans 14 amino acids. This CDR3 is CASSPPGPGNTQYF. CDR3 in DNA: TGTGCCAGCAGTCCGCCCGGACCAGGGAATACGCAGTATTTT.

CDR3 protein: CAWSPREGRRGWIAETQYF. DNA of the CDR3: TGTGCCTGGAGTCCCCGGGAGGGAAGAAGGGGATGGATCGCGGAGACCCAGTACTTC. V gene TRBV30 combines with J gene TRBJ2-5, with TRBD2 matching 8 bases. This CDR3 spans 19 amino acids. V lost 2 bases and J lost 5; bases outside the gene matches: 22. Looked up from germline, CDR1 is GTSNPN and CDR2 is SVGIG (reference sequence).

V and J are TRBV6-5 and TRBJ2-1; D may match TRBD1 or TRBD2 (5 bases each). V lost 5 bases to trimming and J lost 6 bases, with 14 bases between them. Germline assignment: CDR1 MNHEY and CDR2 SVGAGI. The CDR3 sequence is 14 residues long. In nucleotides, the CDR3 is TGTGCCAGCAGTCCCCCCGGGACGAGCAATGAGCAGTTCTTC. It codes for CASSPPGTSNEQFF.

V and J are TRBV7-8 and TRBJ2-1, with 7 positions matching TRBD2. There are 15 residues in the CDR3. The germline V gene has CDR1 SGHVS and CDR2 FQNEAQ. Trimming at V came to 3 bases and at J to 1 base, leaving 3 bases not matched to a gene. The CDR3 coding sequence is TGTGCCAGCAGCTTTTGGACTAGATCCTACAATGAGCAGTTCTTC. Translated: CASSFWTRSYNEQFF.

V gene TRBV4-1 combines with J gene TRBJ1-1; TRBD1 matches at 7 bases. The V and J ends lost 3 bases and 6 bases, in that order; junction bases with no gene match: 7. This CDR3 spans 14 amino acids. The germline V gene encodes CDR1 MGHRA and CDR2 YSYEKL. The CDR3 region has the DNA TGCGCCAGCAGCCACCTATTTACAGGGGCTGAAGCTTTCTTT. Encoded protein: CASSHLFTGAEAFF.

This clone showed up just a few times. The genes are TRBV9 and TRBJ1-4; D gene ambiguous. V was pared by 3 bases and J by 5 bases, with 11 bases between. The CDR3 loop spans 14 amino acids. CDR1 is SGDLS, CDR2 YYNGEE, per germline. The CDR3: CASSANSLNEKLFF. The CDR3 bases are TGTGCCAGCAGCGCGAACAGCTTAAATGAAAAACTGTTTTTT.

This clone was detected only a few times. The rearrangement links TRBV28 to TRBJ2-1; D gene ambiguous. The V gene lost 5 bases and the J gene lost 8 bases, with 13 bases spanning the gap. CDR1 is MDHEN and CDR2 is SYDVKM in the germline V gene. This CDR3 has 13 residues. The CDR3 DNA sequence: TGTGCCAGCAGTCCCCTCCGGGTGCATGAGCAGTTCTTC. Its translation: CASSPLRVHEQFF.